This T cell receptor beta chain originates from a study of cytomegalovirus exposure and HLA in healthy donors. General study results and limits: CMV serostatus was the only immune exposure information that was available. Most TCR sequences proved rare, with some public TCRs found in many donors.

V was cut by 3 bases and J by 2 bases, with 9 bases left in between. The CDR3 is 13 amino acids. The germline CDR1 and CDR2 sequences are SGHNT and YYREEE (reference sequence). This clone was recorded a few times. Its target is unknown. Samples came from healthy bone marrow donors. The PCR employed 60 Vbeta primers together with 13 Jbeta primers. Original handling: A later analysis tallied 75 million to 80 million unique TCR beta chains, 10 million to 12 million of them shared. Clones were sequenced by immunoSEQ multiplex PCR, and TCRdb holds only the in-frame ones, with some missing. The V and J calls and the clone size are those of that table, but D and trimming were determined from the DNA. This sample has about 120,000 clones, with around 63% found just once.

The chain joins TRBV5-4 to TRBJ2-7; the D gene is possibly TRBD1 (5 bases). The sequencing input was PBMCs. The sequence came from a man aged 35 to 55 in good health and CMV-seropositive. The CDR3 DNA reads TGTGCCAGCAGCTCTCCGACAGCCTACGAGCAGTACTTC. Protein product: CASSSPTAYEQYF.